This TCR beta chain was sequenced during a study of T-cell memory formation after mild COVID-19. Study-level findings and limits: Day 15 to 85 contracting clones showed balanced CD4/CD8; day 15 to 37 expanders favored CD4+. CD4+ contracting clones were found mainly in CM and EM, and CD8+ ones in EMRA. In pre-infection memory, a portion of responding clones appeared, which suggested that cross-reactive memory joined.

This clonotype was detected a few times. Its antigen remains unidentified. The germline gene is not matched at one end of the junction; a read error may be the cause. Researchers used 5'RACE with constant-segment primers to make TCR alpha and TCR beta cDNA libraries that carry sample barcodes and UMIs. TCRdb recomputed calls from the 5' RACE reads with MiXCR, one row per CDR3 protein. The sample lists some 350,000 distinct CDR3 sequences, less than 20% occurring once. The length of the CDR3 is 18 residues. The gene calls are TRBV12-3 or TRBV12-4 and TRBJ2-5, with TRBD1 as a possible D gene (7 bases). The TCR was taken from a man aged 18-30 years who had mild COVID-19 (a few samples of this study predate the infection). Cell type and time point are not known. Specimen: PBMCs or a T cell subset sorted from them (not recorded which). The CDR3: CASSRTRDRLPTSGAAGF. CDR3 coding DNA: TGTGCCAGCAGCCGCACTCGGGACAGATTACCTACAAGTGGGGCTGCGGGGTTC.